These 17 T cell receptor beta chains were sequenced from one sample in a study of T cell responses to AZD1222 COVID-19 vaccine (dated by TCRdb to about 2021). What this sample's time point label stands for: about 28 days (+/-7) after the second vaccine dose. The receptor library was made with the immunoSEQ multiplex PCR assay. TCRdb's version of the immuneACCESS table is confined to in-frame rearrangements and falls short of the full clone set. An unresolved V gene accounts for under half of the shortfall where checked; the remainder is of unknown origin. The sample table records about 48,000 clones; just over 85% of these occur just once. The ten top clones hold 5.5% to 8% of the sample. Here the sequenced sample was peripheral blood, taken 28 days after the second AZD1222 dose. The source of these receptors is an adult who received the AZD1222 COVID-19 vaccine.

This clone occurred a few times. V gene TRBV5-1 combines with J gene TRBJ2-1; 10 bases map to TRBD2. After removal of 4 bases from V and 0 bases from J, the junction contained 10 bases not matched to a gene. There are 18 residues in the CDR3. Germline CDR1 reads SGHRS; CDR2 reads YFSETQ. In DNA, the CDR3 is TGCGCCAGCAGCGGCGCAGCTAGCGGGGGAAGCTCCTACAATGAGCAGTTCTTC. It is translated as CASSGAASGGSSYNEQFF.

This clone was counted a single time. This sequence joins TRBV9 and TRBJ2-4; D is ambiguous. There are 12 residues in the CDR3. The germline V and J ends were trimmed by 3 bases and 11 bases, with 12 bases remaining between them. Germline V gene sequence: CDR1 SGDLS, CDR2 YYNGEE. In DNA form, the CDR3 reads TGTGCCAGCAGCGGCGTTGGAGTATTTCAGTACTTC. Its translation is CASSGVGVFQYF.

The V gene is TRBV11-3, the J gene TRBJ2-5; maybe TRBD1 (5 bases). The V end was cut by 1 base, the J end by 2 bases, with 5 bases between. The CDR3 loop spans 13 amino acids. The germline V gene encodes CDR1 SGHNT and CDR2 YENEEA. In DNA, the CDR3 is TGTGCCAGCAGCTTAGGACAGCAAGAGACCCAGTACTTC. This codes for CASSLGQQETQYF. Full variable domain (outside the CDR3, taken from reference TRBV11-3 and TRBJ2-5): EAGVVQSPRYKIIEKKQPVAFWCNPISGHNTLYWYLQNLGQGPELLIRYENEEAVDDSQLPKDRFSAERLKGVDSTLKIQPAELGDSAVYLCASSLGQQETQYFGPGTRLLVL.

The chain is built from TRBV7-9 and TRBJ2-7, with 9 nucleotides matching TRBD1. The CDR3 length is 12 residues. The germline V gene has CDR1 SEHNR and CDR2 FQNEAQ (reference sequence). With V trimmed by 11 bases and J by 6 bases, 8 bases remained unmatched. Here the CDR3 DNA reads TGTGCCGTTAGGACAGGGGCAAGCGAGCAGTACTTC. This encodes CAVRTGASEQYF.

The chain is built from TRBV28 and TRBJ2-7; 7 bases align to TRBD1. V shed 3 bases, J shed 3 bases, and the junction held 5 bases outside the gene matches. The CDR3 spans 14 residues. Germline-derived CDR1 and CDR2 are MDHEN and SYDVKM. CDR3 nucleotides: TGTGCCAGCAGTTTCTGGACAGGCCTCTACGAGCAGTACTTC. Protein sequence: CASSFWTGLYEQYF.

This clone is medium-sized (0.01 to 0.1%) within its sample. This sequence joins TRBV6-2 or TRBV6-3 and TRBJ2-7, with TRBD1 matching 7 bases. V dropped 6 bases and J dropped 7; count of bases not matched to a gene: 12. Germline values: CDR1 MNHEY, CDR2 SVGEGT. The CDR3 has 14 amino acids. CDR3 in amino acids: CASSLRDSKGEQYF. For the CDR3, the DNA is TGTGCCAGCAGCCTCCGGGACAGTAAGGGGGAGCAGTACTTC.

This chain links TRBV11-2 with TRBJ2-7; TRBD2 might be the D (6 bases). Germline V gene data show CDR1 as SGHAT and CDR2 as FQNNGV. Trimming shortened V by 6 bases and J by 5 bases, and 17 bases separated the two germline ends. The CDR3 totals 14 residues. CDR3 bases: TGTGCCAGCAGGCGGAACTTAGGAGGGAACGAGCAGTACTTC. It encodes CASRRNLGGNEQYF.

This clone was seen a single time. The chain has TRBV12-1 and TRBJ1-5; the DNA was not compared with TRBD1, the D call given in the table. TRBV12-1 is a pseudogene segment. The CDR3 extends over 14 amino acids. CDR3 nucleotide sequence: TGTGCCAGCAGCTTTGACAGGGGCAATCAGCCCCAGCATTTT. This encodes CASSFDRGNQPQHF.

V is TRBV28 and J is TRBJ2-7; maybe TRBD2 (6 bases). Germline CDR1 is MDHEN and CDR2 is SYDVKM. V dropped 6 bases and J dropped 10 bases, with 22 bases sitting between them. This CDR3 contains 14 residues. CDR3 DNA sequence: TGTGCCAGCAGCTCTCCCGCCACGCGGGGAGATCAGTACTTC. This codes for CASSSPATRGDQYF.

The V gene is TRBV27, the J gene TRBJ1-2; 11 nucleotides line up with TRBD1. There are 16 residues in the CDR3. Germline V CDR1 and CDR2: MNHEY, SMNVEV (reference sequence). After removal of 4 bases from V and 2 bases from J, the junction contained 6 bases not matched to a gene. The CDR3 is CASSSGQGAPNYGYTF. CDR3 nucleotide sequence: TGTGCCAGCAGTTCTGGACAGGGGGCACCCAACTATGGCTACACCTTC.

The chain's CDR3 is CAISLTGYGNTIYF. DNA of the CDR3: TGTGCCATCAGTTTGACAGGGTATGGAAACACCATATATTTT. The chain couples TRBV10-3 to TRBJ1-3, with 7 bases lining up with TRBD1. The CDR3 covers 14 residues. J was trimmed by 3 bases and V by 5 bases; bases with no gene match: 4. Germline V gene lookup returns CDR1 ENHRY and CDR2 SYGVKD.

This clone was counted a few times. The V gene is TRBV5-5, the J gene TRBJ2-7; D gene unclear. Germline V lookup: CDR1 SGHKS, CDR2 YYEKEE (reference sequence). V dropped 1 base and J dropped 0 bases, with 8 bases sitting between them. CDR3 size: 14 residues. The CDR3 DNA reads TGTGCCAGCAGCTTGAACCGCCGCTCCTACGAGCAGTACTTC. Protein: CASSLNRRSYEQYF.

V gene TRBV7-2 combines with J gene TRBJ2-2; possible D gene TRBD1, 6 bases. CDR1 SGHTA and CDR2 FQGNSA come from the germline V gene. The CDR3 runs 13 residues. Trimming stripped 5 bases from V and 6 bases from J, with 10 bases between. CDR3 nucleotide sequence: TGTGCCAGCAGCCGTCAGGGGCCCGGGGAGCTGTTTTTT. Amino acid sequence: CASSRQGPGELFF. Drawing the rest from reference TRBV7-2 and TRBJ2-2, the complete variable domain is GAGVSQSPSNKVTEKGKDVELRCDPISGHTALYWYRQSLGQGLEFLIYFQGNSAPDKSGLPSDRFSAERTGGSVSTLTIQRTQQEDSAVYLCASSRQGPGELFFGEGSRLTVL.

The gene calls are TRBV11-3 and TRBJ2-7; 10 nucleotides align to TRBD1. Losses at the gene ends were 8 bases for V and 5 bases for J; bases not matched to a gene: 9. This CDR3 has 14 amino acids. Germline values: CDR1 SGHNT, CDR2 YENEEA. The CDR3 nucleotides read TGTGCCAGCTCCGGGACAGGGGCATTTAACGAGCAGTACTTC. Translated: CASSGTGAFNEQYF.

In its sample, this clone was seen a few times. This chain links TRBV19 with TRBJ2-7, with unresolved D. From germline, CDR1 is LNHDA and CDR2 SQIVND (reference sequence). V was pared by 4 bases and J by 3 bases, with 7 bases between. The CDR3 extends over 12 amino acids. CDR3 DNA: TGTGCCAGTAGTACCTCATTCTACGAGCAGTACTTC. Translated: CASSTSFYEQYF.

This clone was seen only a few times. The chain carries TRBV18 and TRBJ1-6, with TRBD1 identical over 7 bases. Per the germline V gene, CDR1 is KGHSH and CDR2 is LQKENI. Trimming cost V 3 bases and J 8 bases; bases outside gene matches: 4. CDR3 length: 14 residues. The CDR3 here is CASSPTGRDSPLHF. CDR3 in DNA: TGTGCCAGCTCACCGACAGGGAGGGATTCACCCCTCCACTTT. The complete variable domain, with remaining parts taken from reference TRBV18 and TRBJ1-6, reads NAGVMQNPRHLVRRRGQEARLRCSPMKGHSHVYWYRQLPEEGLKFMVYLQKENIIDESGMPKERFSAEFPKEGPSILRIQQVVRGDSAAYFCASSPTGRDSPLHFGNGTRLTVT.

The chain links TRBV7-9 to TRBJ1-1, with D tentatively TRBD1 (5 bases). V lost 11 bases and J lost 3, with 13 bases in between. This CDR3 has 12 residues. In germline, CDR1 is SEHNR, CDR2 FQNEAQ (reference sequence). In DNA, the CDR3 is TGTGCCGGGGGGGTTAGGGACACTGAAGCTTTCTTT. This gives the protein CAGGVRDTEAFF.